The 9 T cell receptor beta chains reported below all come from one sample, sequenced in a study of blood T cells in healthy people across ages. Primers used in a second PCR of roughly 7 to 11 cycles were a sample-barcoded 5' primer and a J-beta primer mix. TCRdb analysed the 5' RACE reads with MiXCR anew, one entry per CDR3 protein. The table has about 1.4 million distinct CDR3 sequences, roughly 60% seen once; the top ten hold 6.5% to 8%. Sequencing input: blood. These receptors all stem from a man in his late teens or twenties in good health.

CDR3 nucleotide sequence: TGCAGTGCTAAGGGACCGGTTGGGACAGGGGCGAACGAGCAGTACTTC. It encodes CSAKGPVGTGANEQYF. The V and J genes are TRBV20-1 and TRBJ2-7; 10 bases are a match to TRBD1. V lost 4 bases to trimming and J lost 5 bases; unmatched junction nucleotides: 14. The CDR3 extends over 16 amino acids. CDR1 DFQATT and CDR2 SNEGSKA come from the germline V gene (reference sequence).

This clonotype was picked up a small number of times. CDR3 DNA sequence: TGTGCCAGCAGCTTACCTAGCGGCTTCACAGATACGCAGTATTTT. Amino acid sequence: CASSLPSGFTDTQYF. The chain is built from TRBV11-2 and TRBJ2-3, with 7 bases matching TRBD2. V lost 2 bases to trimming and J lost 2 bases; unmatched junction nucleotides: 4. This CDR3 region has 15 residues. The germline CDR1 and CDR2 sequences are SGHAT and FQNNGV.

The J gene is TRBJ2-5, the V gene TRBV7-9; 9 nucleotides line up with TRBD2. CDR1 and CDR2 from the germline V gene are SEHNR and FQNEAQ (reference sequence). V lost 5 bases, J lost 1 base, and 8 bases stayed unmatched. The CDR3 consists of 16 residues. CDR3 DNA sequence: TGTGCCAGCAGCCCCTCGACTAGCGGACCCCAAGAGACCCAGTACTTC. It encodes CASSPSTSGPQETQYF.

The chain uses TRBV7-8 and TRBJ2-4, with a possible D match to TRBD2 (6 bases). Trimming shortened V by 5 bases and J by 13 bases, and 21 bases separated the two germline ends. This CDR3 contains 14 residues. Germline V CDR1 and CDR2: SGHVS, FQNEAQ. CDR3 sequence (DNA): TGTGCCAGCAGCCTTCGGGACTTCTACAATGAGCAGTACTTC. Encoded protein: CASSLRDFYNEQYF.

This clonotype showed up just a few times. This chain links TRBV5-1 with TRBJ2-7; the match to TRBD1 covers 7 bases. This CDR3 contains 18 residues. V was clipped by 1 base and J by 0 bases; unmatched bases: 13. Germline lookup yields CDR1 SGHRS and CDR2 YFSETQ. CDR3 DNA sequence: TGCGCCAGCAGCTTGCGGGCCTCGACAGGGTTCAGCTCCTACGAGCAGTACTTC. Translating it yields CASSLRASTGFSSYEQYF. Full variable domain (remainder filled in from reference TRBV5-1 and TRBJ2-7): KAGVTQTPRYLIKTRGQQVTLSCSPISGHRSVSWYQQTPGQGLQFLFEYFSETQRNKGNFPGRFSGRQFSNSRSEMNVSTLELGDSALYLCASSLRASTGFSSYEQYFGPGTRLTVT.

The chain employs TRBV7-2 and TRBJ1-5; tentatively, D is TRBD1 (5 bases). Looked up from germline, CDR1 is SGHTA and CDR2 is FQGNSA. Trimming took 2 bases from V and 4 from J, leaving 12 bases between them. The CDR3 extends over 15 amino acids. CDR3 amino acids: CASSLYEEGNQPQHF. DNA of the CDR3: TGTGCCAGCAGCTTATACGAGGAGGGGAATCAGCCCCAGCATTTT.

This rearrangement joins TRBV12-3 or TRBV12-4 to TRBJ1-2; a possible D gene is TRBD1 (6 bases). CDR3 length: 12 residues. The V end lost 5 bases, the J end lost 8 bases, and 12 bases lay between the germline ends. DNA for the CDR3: TGTGCCAGCAGTCTCGGACAGTTCGGCTACACCTTC. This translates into CASSLGQFGYTF.

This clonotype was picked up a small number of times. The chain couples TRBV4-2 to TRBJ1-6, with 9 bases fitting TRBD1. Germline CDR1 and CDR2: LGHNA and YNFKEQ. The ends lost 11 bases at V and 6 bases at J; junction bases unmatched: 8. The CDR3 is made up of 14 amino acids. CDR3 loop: CAGSTGQGNSPLHF. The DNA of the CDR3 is TGTGCCGGGTCCACGGGACAGGGTAATTCACCCCTCCACTTT.

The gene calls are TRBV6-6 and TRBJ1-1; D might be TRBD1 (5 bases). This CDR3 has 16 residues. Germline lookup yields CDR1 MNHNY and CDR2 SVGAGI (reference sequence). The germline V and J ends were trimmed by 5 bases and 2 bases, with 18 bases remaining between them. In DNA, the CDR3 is TGTGCCAGCAGTCCGAGTAGGTCGGGGGGAAACACTGAAGCTTTCTTT. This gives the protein CASSPSRSGGNTEAFF.